The source of this T cell receptor beta chain is a study of somatic mutations in cytotoxic T cells in rheumatoid arthritis. Study overall: There were some V beta antibody-stained T-cell populations flow-sorted at nearly 100% purity, and these included V beta1+ cells sequenced for TCRB. General study results and limits: Some patients, 8 of 65, had a largest CD8+ clone that exceeded 20% of CD8+ cells.

This table comes from immunoSEQ multiplex PCR, and its TCRdb copy is limited to in-frame clones, with some not included. The table has about 14,000 clones, 77% seen once; the top ten hold 15% to 20%. This clone was recorded only once. Its antigen remains unidentified. The CDR3 is 15 residues long. Germline CDR1 is LNHDA and CDR2 is SQIVND (reference sequence). Trimming left V 1 base short and J 6 bases short, with 13 bases between. The clonotype originates from an adult with rheumatoid arthritis. The chain combines TRBV19 with TRBJ1-5, with TRBD1 as a possible D gene (5 bases). Sample: CD8+ T cells sorted from blood. This chain's CDR3 is CASSIVPGGTQPQHF. CDR3 nucleotide sequence: TGTGCCAGTAGTATAGTCCCGGGGGGAACTCAGCCCCAGCATTTT. The full variable domain, in which reference TRBV19 and TRBJ1-5 provide the parts outside the CDR3, is DGGITQSPKYLFRKEGQNVTLSCEQNLNHDAMYWYRQDPGQGLRLIYYSQIVNDFQKGDIAEGYSVSREKKESFPLTVTSAQKNPTAFYLCASSIVPGGTQPQHFGDGTRLSIL.